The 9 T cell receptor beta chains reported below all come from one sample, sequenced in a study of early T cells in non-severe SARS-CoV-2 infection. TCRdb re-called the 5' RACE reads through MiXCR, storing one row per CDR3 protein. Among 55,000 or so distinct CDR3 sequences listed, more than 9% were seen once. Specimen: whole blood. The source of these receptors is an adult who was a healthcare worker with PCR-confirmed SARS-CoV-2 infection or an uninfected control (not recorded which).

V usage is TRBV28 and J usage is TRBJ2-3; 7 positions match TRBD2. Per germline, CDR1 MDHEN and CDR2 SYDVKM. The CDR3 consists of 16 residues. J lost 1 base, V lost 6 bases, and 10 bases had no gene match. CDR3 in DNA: TGTGCCAGCAGCCCGCCGGGGGGTAGCGGCACAGATACGCAGTATTTT. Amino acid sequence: CASSPPGGSGTDTQYF.

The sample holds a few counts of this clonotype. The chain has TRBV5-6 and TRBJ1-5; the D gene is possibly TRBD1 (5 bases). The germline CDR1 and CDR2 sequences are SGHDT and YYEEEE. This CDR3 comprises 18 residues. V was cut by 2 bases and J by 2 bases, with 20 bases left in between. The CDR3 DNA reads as TGTGCCAGCAGCTTTAGATCCGCGGGGGTAATGGGCAATCAGCCCCAGCATTTT. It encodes CASSFRSAGVMGNQPQHF. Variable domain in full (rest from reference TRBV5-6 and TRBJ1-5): DAGVTQSPTHLIKTRGQQVTLRCSPKSGHDTVSWYQQALGQGPQFIFQYYEEEERQRGNFPDRFSGHQFPNYSSELNVNALLLGDSALYLCASSFRSAGVMGNQPQHFGDGTRLSIL.

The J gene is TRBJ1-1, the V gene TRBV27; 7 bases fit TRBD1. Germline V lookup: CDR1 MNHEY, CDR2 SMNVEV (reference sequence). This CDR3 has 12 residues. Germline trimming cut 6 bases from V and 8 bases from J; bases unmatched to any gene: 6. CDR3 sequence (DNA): TGTGCCAGCAGACGACAGGGAGGGGAAGCTTTCTTT. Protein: CASRRQGGEAFF.

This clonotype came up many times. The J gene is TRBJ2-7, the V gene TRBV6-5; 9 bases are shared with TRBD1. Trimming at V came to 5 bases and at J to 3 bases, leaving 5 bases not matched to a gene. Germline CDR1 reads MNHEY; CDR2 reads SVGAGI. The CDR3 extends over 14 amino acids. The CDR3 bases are TGTGCCAGCAGTAGACAGGGGGGAAGCTACGAGCAGTACTTC. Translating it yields CASSRQGGSYEQYF.

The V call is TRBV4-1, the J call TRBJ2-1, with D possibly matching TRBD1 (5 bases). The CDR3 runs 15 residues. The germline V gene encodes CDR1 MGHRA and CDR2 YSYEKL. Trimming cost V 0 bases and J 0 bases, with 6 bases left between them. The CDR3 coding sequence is TGCGCCAGCAGCCAAGAAGGGGCCTCCTACAATGAGCAGTTCTTC. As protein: CASSQEGASYNEQFF.

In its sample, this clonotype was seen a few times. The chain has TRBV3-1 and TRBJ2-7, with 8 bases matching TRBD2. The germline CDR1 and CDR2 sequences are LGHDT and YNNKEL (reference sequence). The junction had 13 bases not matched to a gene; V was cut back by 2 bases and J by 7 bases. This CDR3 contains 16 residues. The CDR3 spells CASSQLLRLAGSEQYF. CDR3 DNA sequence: TGTGCCAGCAGCCAACTACTTCGGCTAGCGGGTAGTGAGCAGTACTTC.

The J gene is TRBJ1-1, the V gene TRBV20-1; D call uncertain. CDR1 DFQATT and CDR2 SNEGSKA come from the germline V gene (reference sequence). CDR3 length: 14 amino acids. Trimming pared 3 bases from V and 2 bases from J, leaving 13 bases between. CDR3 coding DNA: TGCAGTGCTAGCTTACGTAGTATCAACACTGAAGCTTTCTTT. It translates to CSASLRSINTEAFF.

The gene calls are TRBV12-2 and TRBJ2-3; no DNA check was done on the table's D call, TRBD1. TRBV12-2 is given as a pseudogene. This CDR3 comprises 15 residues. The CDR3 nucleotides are TGTGCAAGTCGCTTAGAGGGACAGGGCACAGATACGCAGTATTTT. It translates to CASRLEGQGTDTQYF.

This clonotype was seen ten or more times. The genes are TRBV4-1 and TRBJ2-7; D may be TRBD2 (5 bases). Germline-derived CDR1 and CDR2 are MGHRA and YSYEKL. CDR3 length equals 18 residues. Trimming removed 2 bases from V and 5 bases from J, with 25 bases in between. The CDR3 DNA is TGCGCCAGCAGCCAAAACGCCCCGCAGTACGGAGGCAACAACGAGCAGTACTTC. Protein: CASSQNAPQYGGNNEQYF.